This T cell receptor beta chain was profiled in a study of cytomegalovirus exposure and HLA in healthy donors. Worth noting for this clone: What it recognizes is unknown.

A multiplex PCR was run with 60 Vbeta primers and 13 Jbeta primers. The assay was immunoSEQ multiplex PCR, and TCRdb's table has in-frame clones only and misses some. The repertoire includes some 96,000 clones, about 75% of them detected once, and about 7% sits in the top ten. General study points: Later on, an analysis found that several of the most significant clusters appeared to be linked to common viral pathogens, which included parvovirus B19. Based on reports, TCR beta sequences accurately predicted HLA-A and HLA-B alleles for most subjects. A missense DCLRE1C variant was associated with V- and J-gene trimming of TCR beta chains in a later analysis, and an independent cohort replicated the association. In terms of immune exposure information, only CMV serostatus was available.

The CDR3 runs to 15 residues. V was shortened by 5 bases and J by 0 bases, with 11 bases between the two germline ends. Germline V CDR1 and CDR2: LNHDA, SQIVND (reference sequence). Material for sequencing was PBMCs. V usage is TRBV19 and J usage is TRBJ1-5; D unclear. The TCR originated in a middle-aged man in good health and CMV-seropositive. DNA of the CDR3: TGTGCCAGTAGTCCGACTTGGAATAGCAATCAGCCCCAGCATTTT. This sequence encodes CASSPTWNSNQPQHF. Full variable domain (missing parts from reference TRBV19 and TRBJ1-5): DGGITQSPKYLFRKEGQNVTLSCEQNLNHDAMYWYRQDPGQGLRLIYYSQIVNDFQKGDIAEGYSVSREKKESFPLTVTSAQKNPTAFYLCASSPTWNSNQPQHFGDGTRLSIL.